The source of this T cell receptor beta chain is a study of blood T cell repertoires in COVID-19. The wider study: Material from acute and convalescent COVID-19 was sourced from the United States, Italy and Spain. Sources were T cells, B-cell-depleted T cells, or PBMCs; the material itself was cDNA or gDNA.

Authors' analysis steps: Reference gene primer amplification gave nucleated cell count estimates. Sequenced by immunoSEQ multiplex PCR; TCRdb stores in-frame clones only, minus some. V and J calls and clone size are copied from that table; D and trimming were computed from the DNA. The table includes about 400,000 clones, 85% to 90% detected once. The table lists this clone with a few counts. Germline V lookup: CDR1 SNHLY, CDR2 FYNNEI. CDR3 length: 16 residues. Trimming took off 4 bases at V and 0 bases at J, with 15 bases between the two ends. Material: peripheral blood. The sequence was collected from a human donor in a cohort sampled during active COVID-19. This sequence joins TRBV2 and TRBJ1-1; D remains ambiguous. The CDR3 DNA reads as TGTGCCAGCAGTGCCGTTAGGAGGACCATGAACACTGAAGCTTTCTTT. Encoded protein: CASSAVRRTMNTEAFF. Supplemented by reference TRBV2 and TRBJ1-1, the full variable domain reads EPEVTQTPSHQVTQMGQEVILRCVPISNHLYFYWYRQILGQKVEFLVSFYNNEISEKSEIFDDQFSVERPDGSNFTLKIRSTKLEDSAMYFCASSAVRRTMNTEAFFGQGTRLTVV.